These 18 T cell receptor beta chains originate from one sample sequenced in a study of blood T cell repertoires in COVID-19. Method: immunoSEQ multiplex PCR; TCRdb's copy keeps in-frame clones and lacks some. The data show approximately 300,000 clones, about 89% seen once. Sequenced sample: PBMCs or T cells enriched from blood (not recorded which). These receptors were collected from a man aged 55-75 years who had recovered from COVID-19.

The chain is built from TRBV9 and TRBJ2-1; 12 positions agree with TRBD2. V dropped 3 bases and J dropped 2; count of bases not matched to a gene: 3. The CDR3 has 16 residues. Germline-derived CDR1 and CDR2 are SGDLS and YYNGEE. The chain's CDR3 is CASSATSGRPYNEQFF. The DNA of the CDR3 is TGTGCCAGCAGCGCTACTAGCGGGAGGCCCTACAATGAGCAGTTCTTC.

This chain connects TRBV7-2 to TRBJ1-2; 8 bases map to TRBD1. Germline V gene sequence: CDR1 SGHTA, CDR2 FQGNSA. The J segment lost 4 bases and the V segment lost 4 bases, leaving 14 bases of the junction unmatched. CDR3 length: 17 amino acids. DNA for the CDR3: TGTGCCAGCAGCTCCTTCGAAAGACAGGGGCTCCTCTATGGCTACACCTTC. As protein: CASSSFERQGLLYGYTF.

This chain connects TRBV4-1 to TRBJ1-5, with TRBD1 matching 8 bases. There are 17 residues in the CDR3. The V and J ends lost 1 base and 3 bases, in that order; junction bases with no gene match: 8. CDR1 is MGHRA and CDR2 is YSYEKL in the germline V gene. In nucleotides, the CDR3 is TGCGCCAGCAGCCAAGGGACAGGGAGGATGGTCAATCAGCCCCAGCATTTT. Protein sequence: CASSQGTGRMVNQPQHF.

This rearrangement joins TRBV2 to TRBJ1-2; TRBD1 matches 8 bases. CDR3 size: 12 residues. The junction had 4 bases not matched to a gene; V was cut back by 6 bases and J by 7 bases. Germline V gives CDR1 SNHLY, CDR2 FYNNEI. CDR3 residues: CASRDRARGYTF. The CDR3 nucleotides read TGTGCCAGCAGGGACAGGGCTCGTGGCTACACCTTC.

The CDR3 nucleotides are TGTGCCAGCAGTAACGACAGGGGGCATATCTATGGCTACACCTTC. It codes for CASSNDRGHIYGYTF. The chain is built from TRBV2 and TRBJ1-2; 10 bases agree with TRBD1. Germline V gene lookup returns CDR1 SNHLY and CDR2 FYNNEI. V was clipped by 5 bases and J by 4 bases; unmatched bases: 7. This CDR3 has 15 amino acids.

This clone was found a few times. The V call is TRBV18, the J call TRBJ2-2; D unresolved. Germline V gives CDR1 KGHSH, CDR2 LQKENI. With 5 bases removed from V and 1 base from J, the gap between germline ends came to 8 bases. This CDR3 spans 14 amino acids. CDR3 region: CASSRELNTGELFF. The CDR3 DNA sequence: TGTGCCAGCTCAAGAGAACTGAACACCGGGGAGCTGTTTTTT. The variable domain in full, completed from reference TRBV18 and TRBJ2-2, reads NAGVMQNPRHLVRRRGQEARLRCSPMKGHSHVYWYRQLPEEGLKFMVYLQKENIIDESGMPKERFSAEFPKEGPSILRIQQVVRGDSAAYFCASSRELNTGELFFGEGSRLTVL.

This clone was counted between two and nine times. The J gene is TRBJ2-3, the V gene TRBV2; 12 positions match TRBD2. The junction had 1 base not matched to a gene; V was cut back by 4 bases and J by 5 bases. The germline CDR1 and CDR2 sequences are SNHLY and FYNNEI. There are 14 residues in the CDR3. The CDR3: CASSGLAGEDTQYF. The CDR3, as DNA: TGTGCCAGCAGTGGACTAGCGGGAGAAGATACGCAGTATTTT.

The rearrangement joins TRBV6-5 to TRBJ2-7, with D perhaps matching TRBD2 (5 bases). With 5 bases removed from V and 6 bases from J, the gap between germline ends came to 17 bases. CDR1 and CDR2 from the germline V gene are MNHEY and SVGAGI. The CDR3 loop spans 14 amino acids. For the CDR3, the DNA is TGTGCCAGCAGTCGAGGGCCAGCTTCCACCGAGCAGTACTTC. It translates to CASSRGPASTEQYF.

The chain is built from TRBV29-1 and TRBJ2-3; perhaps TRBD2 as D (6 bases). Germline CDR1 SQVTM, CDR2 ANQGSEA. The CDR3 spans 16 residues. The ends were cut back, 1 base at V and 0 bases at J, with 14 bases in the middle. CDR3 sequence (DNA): TGCAGCGTTGAAGGTGGGGAGGCCGCTAGCACAGATACGCAGTATTTT. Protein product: CSVEGGEAASTDTQYF.

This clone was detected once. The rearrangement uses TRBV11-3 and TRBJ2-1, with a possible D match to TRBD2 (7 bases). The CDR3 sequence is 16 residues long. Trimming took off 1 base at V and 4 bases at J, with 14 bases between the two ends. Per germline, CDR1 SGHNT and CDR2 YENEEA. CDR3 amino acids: CASSLVSGGQYNEQFF. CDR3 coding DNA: TGTGCCAGCAGCTTAGTCTCGGGGGGCCAATACAATGAGCAGTTCTTC.

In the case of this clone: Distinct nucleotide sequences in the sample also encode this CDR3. The CDR3 reads CASSFTSGSYNEQFF. CDR3 bases: TGCGCCAGCAGCTTCACTAGCGGGAGTTACAATGAGCAGTTCTTC. The rearrangement joins TRBV5-1 to TRBJ2-1; TRBD2 aligns across 11 bases. The V gene's germline CDR1 is SGHRS and CDR2 YFSETQ. The length of the CDR3 is 15 residues. The V segment lost 2 bases and the J segment 4 bases; nucleotides outside the gene matches: 2.

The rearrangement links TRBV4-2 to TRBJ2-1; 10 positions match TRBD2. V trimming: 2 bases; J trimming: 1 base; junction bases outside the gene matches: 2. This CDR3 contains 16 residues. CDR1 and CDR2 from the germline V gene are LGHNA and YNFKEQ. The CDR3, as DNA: TGTGCCAGCAGCCAACAGACTAGCGGGTCCTACAATGAGCAGTTCTTC. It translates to CASSQQTSGSYNEQFF.

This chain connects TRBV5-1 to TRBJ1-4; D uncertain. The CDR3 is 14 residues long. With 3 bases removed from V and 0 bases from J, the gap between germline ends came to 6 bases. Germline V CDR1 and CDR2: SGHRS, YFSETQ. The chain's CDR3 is CASSYGTTNEKLFF. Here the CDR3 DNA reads TGCGCCAGCAGCTACGGGACAACTAATGAAAAACTGTTTTTT.

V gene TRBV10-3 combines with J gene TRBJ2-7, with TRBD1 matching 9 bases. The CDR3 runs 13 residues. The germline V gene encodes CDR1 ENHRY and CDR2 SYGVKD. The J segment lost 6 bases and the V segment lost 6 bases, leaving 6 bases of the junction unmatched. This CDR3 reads CAIRGQGGSEQYF. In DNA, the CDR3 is TGTGCCATCAGGGGACAGGGAGGGTCCGAGCAGTACTTC.

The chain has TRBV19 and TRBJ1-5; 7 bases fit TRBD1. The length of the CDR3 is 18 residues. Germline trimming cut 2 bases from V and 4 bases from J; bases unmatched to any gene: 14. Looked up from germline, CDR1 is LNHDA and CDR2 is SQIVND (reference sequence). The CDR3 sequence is CASSIFASRQGKNQPQHF. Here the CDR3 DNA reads TGTGCCAGTAGTATATTTGCTTCCCGACAGGGAAAGAATCAGCCCCAGCATTTT.

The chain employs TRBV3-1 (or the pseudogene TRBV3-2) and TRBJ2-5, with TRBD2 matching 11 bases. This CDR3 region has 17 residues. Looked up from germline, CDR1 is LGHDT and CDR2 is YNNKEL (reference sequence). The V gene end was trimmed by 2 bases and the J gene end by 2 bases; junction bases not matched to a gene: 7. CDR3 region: CASSQPQLAGVQETQYF. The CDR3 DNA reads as TGTGCCAGCAGCCAACCCCAACTAGCGGGGGTTCAAGAGACCCAGTACTTC.

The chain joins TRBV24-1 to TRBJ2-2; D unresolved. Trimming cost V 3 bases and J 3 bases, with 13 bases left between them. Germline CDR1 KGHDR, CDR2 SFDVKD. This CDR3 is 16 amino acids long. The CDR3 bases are TGTGCCACCAGTGATGCCACGCCGGCGGACACCGGGGAGCTGTTTTTT. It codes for CATSDATPADTGELFF.

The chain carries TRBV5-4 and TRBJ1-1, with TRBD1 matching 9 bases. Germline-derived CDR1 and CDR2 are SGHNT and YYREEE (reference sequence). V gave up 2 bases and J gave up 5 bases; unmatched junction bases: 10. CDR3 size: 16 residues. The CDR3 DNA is TGTGCCAGCAGCTTCGGGGGACAGGGAAGGAGGACTGAAGCTTTCTTT. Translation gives CASSFGGQGRRTEAFF.